A single T cell receptor (beta chain) is shown here with its context. The entry originates in a study of blood T cell repertoires in COVID-19. Germline lookup yields CDR1 MNHNY and CDR2 SVGAGI (reference sequence). Trimming cost V 1 base and J 4 bases, with 2 bases left between them. The CDR3 is 11 amino acids. Profiled with immunoSEQ multiplex PCR; TCRdb holds only in-frame clones, not every one. The sample lists roughly 73,000 clones, around 87% occurring once. Sequencing was carried out using peripheral blood. The origin of this receptor is a woman at least 80 years old with active or convalescent COVID-19. The rearrangement links TRBV6-6 to TRBJ2-7, with unresolved D. The CDR3 sequence: CASSYLYEQYF. CDR3 bases: TGTGCCAGCAGTTACTTATACGAGCAGTACTTC.